A selection of T cell receptor beta chains follows, all from one sample in a study of Graves' ophthalmopathy and Graves' hyperthyroidism. MiXCR, applied by TCRdb to the multiplex PCR reads, yields one record per CDR3 protein. The sample includes around 50,000 distinct CDR3 sequences, 50% to 65% of them seen just once. Sequencing input: peripheral blood. The receptors were sampled from an adult man with Graves' ophthalmopathy. CDR3s include the opening cysteine and the closing phenylalanine or tryptophan. The order of the fields is D gene, J gene, V gene, CDR3 protein. The D gene is left open where the match is weak.

d_gene: NA; j_gene: TRBJ1-5; v_gene: TRBV20-1; CDR3aa: CSFLTDRDQPQHF
d_gene: NA; j_gene: TRBJ1-3; v_gene: TRBV7-8; CDR3aa: CASSQVGTGRFSGNTIYF
d_gene: NA; j_gene: TRBJ2-1; v_gene: TRBV2; CDR3aa: CASRGLHYNEQFF
d_gene: TRBD1; j_gene: TRBJ1-1; v_gene: TRBV2; CDR3aa: CASRSRTGVTEAFF
d_gene: TRBD2; j_gene: TRBJ2-1; v_gene: TRBV10-3; CDR3aa: CAISVGGTDNEQFF
d_gene: NA; j_gene: TRBJ1-2; v_gene: TRBV11-2; CDR3aa: CASSWVSNYGYTF
d_gene: NA; j_gene: TRBJ2-1; v_gene: TRBV10-1; CDR3aa: CAITPGGSGEQFF
d_gene: NA; j_gene: TRBJ2-1; v_gene: TRBV9; CDR3aa: CASKGPPADEQFF
d_gene: TRBD1; j_gene: TRBJ1-3; v_gene: TRBV5-1; CDR3aa: CASSLDQGAAGNTIYF
d_gene: TRBD1; j_gene: TRBJ1-2; v_gene: TRBV29-1; CDR3aa: CSVRTGELNGYTF
d_gene: TRBD2; j_gene: TRBJ2-3; v_gene: TRBV28; CDR3aa: CASSGSGGGTDTQYF